The 8 T cell receptor beta chains below were found in one sample sequenced in a study of blood T cell repertoires in COVID-19. The table came from immunoSEQ multiplex PCR; TCRdb's copy has only in-frame clones and leaves some out. The sample lists about 300,000 clones; approximately 85% were seen once. Sequencing input: PBMCs or T cells enriched from blood (not recorded which). The receptors were gathered from a man aged 25 to 40 who had recovered from COVID-19.

The chain carries TRBV7-6 and TRBJ1-2, with D perhaps matching TRBD1 (6 bases). This CDR3 has 14 amino acids. Germline V lookup: CDR1 SGHVS, CDR2 FNYEAQ. The V gene lost 5 bases and the J gene lost 4 bases, with 14 bases spanning the gap. DNA for the CDR3: TGTGCCAGCAGCCCCGGACAGTCTGGCTATGGCTACACCTTC. Its translation: CASSPGQSGYGYTF.

This clone was seen a single time. The J gene is TRBJ2-5, the V gene TRBV5-1; D unclear. From germline, CDR1 is SGHRS and CDR2 YFSETQ. Deletions cut 0 bases from V and 4 bases from J, with 13 bases between. The CDR3 totals 15 residues. CDR3 coding DNA: TGCGCCAGCAGCTTGGGGTCTAGTGTGACAGAGACCCAGTACTTC. This codes for CASSLGSSVTETQYF.

This chain links TRBV19 with TRBJ1-5; D perhaps matches TRBD1 (6 bases). The germline V gene encodes CDR1 LNHDA and CDR2 SQIVND (reference sequence). Trimming shortened V by 0 bases and J by 3 bases, and 9 bases separated the two germline ends. The CDR3 is 15 residues long. The CDR3 sequence is CASSIDQGINQPQHF. For the CDR3, the DNA is TGTGCCAGTAGTATAGATCAGGGGATCAATCAGCCCCAGCATTTT.

This clone was found a few times. This chain uses TRBV10-1 with TRBJ2-2; D possibly corresponds to TRBD2 (6 bases). Trimming cost V 3 bases and J 8 bases, with 10 bases left between them. Germline V gene lookup returns CDR1 WNHNN and CDR2 SYGVQD (reference sequence). The CDR3 runs 13 residues. CDR3 sequence (DNA): TGCGCCAGCAGTGATCCGGGAGCGGGGGAGCTGTTTTTT. Its protein product is CASSDPGAGELFF.

The chain links TRBV9 to TRBJ1-6, with TRBD1 matching 9 bases. V lost 0 bases to trimming and J lost 6 bases; unmatched junction nucleotides: 7. Germline V gene sequence: CDR1 SGDLS, CDR2 YYNGEE. The CDR3 length is 17 residues. CDR3 protein: CASSVGETGGRNSPLHF. CDR3 bases: TGTGCCAGCAGCGTAGGAGAGACAGGGGGTCGTAATTCACCCCTCCACTTT.

This chain joins TRBV12-1 and TRBJ2-2; TRBD2 is the table's D call, not checked against the DNA. TRBV12-1 is a recognized pseudogene. CDR3 length: 17 amino acids. This CDR3 is CASTSGASGGGTGELFF. The DNA of the CDR3 is TGTGCCAGCACCTCTGGGGCTAGCGGGGGAGGGACCGGGGAGCTGTTTTTT.

The V gene is TRBV7-8, the J gene TRBJ2-7, with TRBD2 matching over 8 bases. The CDR3 totals 15 residues. CDR1 and CDR2 from the germline V gene are SGHVS and FQNEAQ. The trim removed 5 bases at V and 4 bases at J, leaving 10 bases unmatched. CDR3 DNA: TGTGCCAGCAGCCTACCGGGACTAGGGGTTTACGAGCAGTACTTC. This sequence encodes CASSLPGLGVYEQYF.

The rearrangement uses TRBV7-9 and TRBJ1-6; perhaps TRBD1 as D (5 bases). The CDR3 length is 13 residues. Trimming left V 5 bases short and J 11 bases short, with 13 bases between. Germline V gives CDR1 SEHNR, CDR2 FQNEAQ (reference sequence). The CDR3 sequence is CASSPGPQTPLHF. CDR3 nucleotide sequence: TGTGCCAGCAGCCCAGGGCCGCAAACACCCCTCCACTTT.